A single sample is the source of the 24 T cell receptor beta chains below, sequenced in a study of beta chain features in type 1 diabetes. Reverse transcribing all isolated RNA meant expressed TCRB transcripts were sequenced. The method was immunoSEQ multiplex PCR; TCRdb's version includes in-frame clones alone and lacks a portion of them. Among under 450,000 clones, approximately 15% were seen once, and the ten largest hold roughly 0.036%. The material sequenced was naive CD4+ T cells from blood. Source of these receptors: a man aged 25-45 years in good health.

The chain employs TRBV29-1 and TRBJ1-3, with D unclear. In germline, CDR1 is SQVTM, CDR2 ANQGSEA. The CDR3 is 15 amino acids. Trimming shortened V by 4 bases and J by 0 bases, and 13 bases separated the two germline ends. CDR3 in DNA: TGCAGCGTTGGGTATGGGATGAGCTCTGGAAACACCATATATTTT. Translating it yields CSVGYGMSSGNTIYF.

This chain connects TRBV7-8 to TRBJ2-3; no definite D call. The CDR3 totals 13 residues. Germline V gene sequence: CDR1 SGHVS, CDR2 FQNEAQ. V lost 2 bases and J lost 6, with 9 bases in between. The CDR3 here is CASSLSGLDTQYF. The CDR3 nucleotides read TGTGCCAGCAGCTTATCCGGGCTGGATACGCAGTATTTT.

This rearrangement joins TRBV11-2 to TRBJ1-6; 8 nucleotides line up with TRBD1. The CDR3 covers 17 residues. The germline V gene encodes CDR1 SGHAT and CDR2 FQNNGV. Trimming at V came to 6 bases and at J to 8 bases, leaving 15 bases not matched to a gene. CDR3 residues: CASRRTGPGLGHSPLHF. The CDR3 region has the DNA TGTGCCAGCAGACGGACAGGGCCCGGTTTGGGCCATTCACCCCTCCACTTT.

This clone has just a few counts. The chain carries TRBV5-1 and TRBJ2-4, with 7 bases matching TRBD1. The length of the CDR3 is 12 residues. Germline V gene lookup returns CDR1 SGHRS and CDR2 YFSETQ. V shed 0 bases, J shed 11 bases, and the junction held 2 bases outside the gene matches. CDR3 nucleotides: TGCGCCAGCAGCTTGGAGACAGGGTTTCAGTACTTC. It codes for CASSLETGFQYF.

The DNA for the CDR3 is TGTGCCGGACCAAACGAGCAGTACGTC. Protein: CAGPNEQYV. The V call is TRBV7-3, the J call TRBJ2-7; D is unclear. The length of the CDR3 is 9 residues. V gave up 11 bases and J gave up 5 bases, with 7 bases separating them. Germline-derived CDR1 and CDR2 are SGHTA and FQGTGA.

This clone was seen more than once but under ten times. In DNA form, the CDR3 reads TGTGCCAGCAGCTTAGAGGGCAGGGGGCCCGGCGAGCAGTACGTC. It specifies CASSLEGRGPGEQYV. The V call is TRBV11-3, the J call TRBJ2-7, with TRBD1 matching over 8 bases. Germline V gene lookup returns CDR1 SGHNT and CDR2 YENEEA. V lost 0 bases to trimming and J lost 6 bases; unmatched junction nucleotides: 7. CDR3 size: 15 residues.

The chain couples TRBV27 to TRBJ2-3; 14 bases are a match to TRBD2. The trim removed 7 bases at V and 5 bases at J, leaving 8 bases unmatched. The CDR3 is made up of 16 amino acids. Germline V gene sequence: CDR1 MNHEY, CDR2 SMNVEV (reference sequence). The chain's CDR3 is CASTLRLAGGQDTQYF. CDR3 bases: TGTGCCAGCACCCTCCGACTAGCGGGGGGGCAAGATACGCAGTATTTT.

There are a few counts of this clone. The chain joins TRBV7-2 to TRBJ2-4; possible D gene TRBD2, 5 bases. Trimming took off 5 bases at V and 8 bases at J, with 10 bases between the two ends. Germline values: CDR1 SGHTA, CDR2 FQGNSA. CDR3 length: 12 amino acids. This chain's CDR3 is CASSRPRDIQYF. Written as DNA, the CDR3 is TGTGCCAGCAGCCGCCCGCGGGACATTCAGTACTTC.

This rearrangement joins TRBV7-2 to TRBJ2-3; no firm D call. This CDR3 region has 13 residues. V was shortened by 1 base and J by 4 bases, with 6 bases between the two germline ends. Germline V gene sequence: CDR1 SGHTA, CDR2 FQGNSA. In nucleotides, the CDR3 is TGTGCCAGCAGCTTAGATCCCTCAGATACGCAGTATTTT. Translation gives CASSLDPSDTQYF. The full variable domain, completed using reference TRBV7-2 and TRBJ2-3, is GAGVSQSPSNKVTEKGKDVELRCDPISGHTALYWYRQSLGQGLEFLIYFQGNSAPDKSGLPSDRFSAERTGGSVSTLTIQRTQQEDSAVYLCASSLDPSDTQYFGPGTRLTVL.

The chain couples TRBV30 to TRBJ2-2; TRBD2 matches at 10 bases. With V trimmed by 4 bases and J by 8 bases, 10 bases remained unmatched. The CDR3 has 15 residues. CDR1 is GTSNPN, CDR2 SVGIG, per germline (reference sequence). CDR3 protein: CAWKASGRLVGELFF. The CDR3, as DNA: TGTGCCTGGAAGGCTAGCGGGAGACTTGTAGGGGAGCTGTTTTTT.

This clone was counted between two and nine times. The chain links TRBV5-1 to TRBJ2-7; possibly TRBD1 for D (5 bases). V lost 3 bases, J lost 1 base, and 8 bases lay in between. CDR1 is SGHRS and CDR2 is YFSETQ in the germline V gene. The length of the CDR3 is 13 residues. As DNA, the CDR3 is TGCGCCAGCAGCTCTACAGGATCCTACGAGCAGTACGTC. Translated, it gives CASSSTGSYEQYV.

The rearrangement joins TRBV20-1 to TRBJ1-2; the D is unclear. Trimming took off 5 bases at V and 2 bases at J, with 6 bases between the two ends. The V gene's germline CDR1 is DFQATT and CDR2 SNEGSKA (reference sequence). The CDR3 is 11 amino acids. CDR3 in amino acids: CSASKNYGYTF. The DNA for the CDR3 is TGCAGTGCTTCAAAGAACTATGGCTACACCTTC.

This clone was found a few times. This chain uses TRBV30 with TRBJ2-2; D uncertain. V dropped 4 bases and J dropped 1 base, with 7 bases sitting between them. The CDR3 is 13 residues long. CDR1 and CDR2 (germline): GTSNPN, SVGIG (reference sequence). CDR3 loop: CAWNQGNTGELFF. For the CDR3, the DNA is TGTGCCTGGAATCAAGGGAACACCGGGGAGCTGTTTTTT.

V and J are TRBV20-1 and TRBJ2-1; weak D call: TRBD1 (6 bases). Germline-derived CDR1 and CDR2 are DFQATT and SNEGSKA (reference sequence). The CDR3 runs 11 residues. The V and J ends lost 5 bases and 10 bases respectively, with 12 bases between them. The CDR3 bases are TGCAGTGCTCACAGGGCAGGGGAGCAGTTCTTC. The encoded protein is CSAHRAGEQFF.

The chain links TRBV7-2 to TRBJ2-5; 12 bases fit TRBD2. The CDR3 length is 18 residues. CDR1 is SGHTA and CDR2 is FQGNSA in the germline V gene. Trimming removed 5 bases from V and 4 bases from J; junction bases left unmatched: 14. CDR3 in DNA: TGTGCCAGCAGCCCGAGTACCCAGACTAGCGGGAGAAGAGAGACCCAGTACTTC. Residues: CASSPSTQTSGRRETQYF.

V is TRBV18 and J is TRBJ2-5; 10 nucleotides match TRBD2. The CDR3 is 16 amino acids. Germline lookup yields CDR1 KGHSH and CDR2 LQKENI. With V trimmed by 2 bases and J by 4 bases, 7 bases remained unmatched. The CDR3 nucleotides are TGTGCCAGCTCACCAATTCGGGCTAGCGGGGGAGAGACCCAGTACTTC. Residues: CASSPIRASGGETQYF.

The chain recombines TRBV7-6 with TRBJ2-4; 13 bases line up with TRBD2. The V gene end was trimmed by 5 bases and the J gene end by 2 bases; junction bases not matched to a gene: 9. The germline V gene has CDR1 SGHVS and CDR2 FNYEAQ. This CDR3 has 18 residues. CDR3 nucleotides: TGTGCCAGCAGCCTAACTAGCGGGAGGGCCGGTTCCAAAAACATTCAGTACTTC. Translated: CASSLTSGRAGSKNIQYF.

This chain uses TRBV10-3 with TRBJ1-6, with D perhaps matching TRBD1 (6 bases). The CDR3 runs 12 residues. Germline V gene lookup returns CDR1 ENHRY and CDR2 SYGVKD. Trimming took off 10 bases at V and 7 bases at J, with 11 bases between the two ends. This CDR3 reads CASTQGNSPLHF. The CDR3 DNA reads as TGTGCCAGTACACAGGGAAATTCACCCCTCCACTTT.

This clone was recorded only once. One end of the junction varies from germline; a read error may be responsible. The V call is TRBV5-4, the J call TRBJ2-7; D call uncertain. The CDR3 spans 11 residues. Germline values: CDR1 SGHNT, CDR2 YYREEE (reference sequence). The CDR3 region is CASSQLSVINF. For the CDR3, the DNA is TGTGCCAGCAGCCAATTGAGCGTTATTAACTTC.

CDR3 sequence: CGGGRPYNEQFF. Written as DNA, the CDR3 is TGTGGAGGCGGGCGCCCCTACAATGAGCAGTTCTTC. The V gene is TRBV30, the J gene TRBJ2-1; maybe TRBD2 (5 bases). This CDR3 spans 12 amino acids. Germline CDR1 is GTSNPN and CDR2 is SVGIG (reference sequence).

This clone was found a few times. The chain uses TRBV29-1 and TRBJ2-7; the D gene is possibly TRBD1 (6 bases). The CDR3 contains 12 residues. Germline-derived CDR1 and CDR2 are SQVTM and ANQGSEA. DNA of the CDR3: TGCACCATGACAGGTTTTGGCGGACTCCAGTACGTC. Translated: CTMTGFGGLQYV.

This clone appeared a few times. The rearrangement links TRBV5-1 to TRBJ2-3; perhaps TRBD2 as D (6 bases). The CDR3 is made up of 16 amino acids. Trimming took 4 bases from V and 2 from J, leaving 17 bases between them. CDR1 is SGHRS and CDR2 is YFSETQ in the germline V gene. The CDR3 coding sequence is TGCGCCAGCAGCAGGTCCGGCGGGACTGTCACAGATACGCAGTATTTT. It is translated as CASSRSGGTVTDTQYF.

The CDR3 DNA follows: TGTGCCAGCAGTGCAAGGACAGGGGGCTCCTACGAGCAGTACTTC. Translation gives CASSARTGGSYEQYF. The genes are TRBV6-1 and TRBJ2-7, with 10 bases fitting TRBD1. J was trimmed by 0 bases and V by 4 bases; bases with no gene match: 3. The CDR3 is 15 amino acids. Germline-derived CDR1 and CDR2 are MNHNS and SASEGT.

This chain's CDR3 is CASSNLVAGADSPLHF. CDR3 coding DNA: TGTGCCAGCAGCAATCTCGTGGCAGGGGCGGATTCACCCCTCCACTTT. The genes are TRBV21-1 and TRBJ1-6; TRBD1, the table's D call, lacks a check against the DNA. TRBV21-1 is termed a pseudogene. The CDR3 sequence is 16 residues long.